The clone carrying this T cell receptor beta chain was found a few times. Its antigen remains unknown. The junction shows a germline mismatch at one end, possibly a read error. As for time point: patch test 2, 6 weeks after DPC sensitization. Sample treatment: therapeutic diphenylcyclopropenone sensitization with weekly scalp DPC. The CDR3 consists of 14 residues. Germline V gene data show CDR1 as MNHEY and CDR2 as SVGEGT. Using its own MiXCR run on the RACE reads, TCRdb lists one record per CDR3 protein. There are 75,000 to 95,000 distinct CDR3 sequences in the sample; approximately 11% occur only once, and roughly 2% lies in the top ten. The data originate from a study of human T cells and chemical hapten exposure. Whole-study findings and limits: Expanded TCR counts at PT1 went up together with patch test score, a positive correlation.

The material sequenced was whole blood, taken in connection with sensitization to the hapten diphenylcyclopropenone (DPC). This TCR came from a man aged 40-55 years with alopecia areata. Some clones in this sample may be carry-over from other donors' samples. The rearrangement uses TRBV6-2 or TRBV6-3 and TRBJ1-5, with D tentatively TRBD1 (6 bases). The CDR3 reads CASSDGGGNQPQHF. The CDR3 coding sequence is TGTGCCAGCAGTGACGGGGGGGGCAACCAGCCCCAGCATTTT.